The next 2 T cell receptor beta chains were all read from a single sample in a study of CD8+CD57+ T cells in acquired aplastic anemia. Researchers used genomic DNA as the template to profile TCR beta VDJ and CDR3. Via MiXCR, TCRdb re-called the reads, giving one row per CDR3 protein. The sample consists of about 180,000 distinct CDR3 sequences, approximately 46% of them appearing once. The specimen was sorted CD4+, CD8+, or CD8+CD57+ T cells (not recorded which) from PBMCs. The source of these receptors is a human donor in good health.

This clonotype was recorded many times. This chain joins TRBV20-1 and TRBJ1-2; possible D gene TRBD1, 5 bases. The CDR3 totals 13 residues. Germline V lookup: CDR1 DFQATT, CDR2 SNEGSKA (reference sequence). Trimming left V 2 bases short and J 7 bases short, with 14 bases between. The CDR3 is CSARPLRGFGYTF. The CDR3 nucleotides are TGCAGTGCTAGACCACTGAGGGGTTTTGGCTACACCTTC.

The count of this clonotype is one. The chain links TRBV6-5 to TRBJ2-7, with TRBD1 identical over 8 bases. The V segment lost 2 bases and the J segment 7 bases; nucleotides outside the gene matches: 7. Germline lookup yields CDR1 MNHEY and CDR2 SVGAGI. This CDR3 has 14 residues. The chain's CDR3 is CASSYGQGAREQYF. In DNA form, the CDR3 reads TGTGCCAGCAGTTACGGGCAGGGGGCACGGGAGCAGTACTTC.